This T cell receptor beta chain was profiled in a study of blood T cells in healthy people across ages. The sample holds many counts of this clonotype. PCR was performed a second time for about 7 to 12 cycles using a sample-barcoded 5' primer and a J-beta primer mix. Each cDNA molecule carried a tag from a template-switch adaptor that contained 12 random nucleotides. TCRdb redid the calling of the 5' RACE reads with MiXCR, one entry per CDR3 protein. The profile shows 650,000 to 1,000,000 distinct CDR3 sequences, roughly 35% of them singletons. The CDR3 consists of 11 residues. Germline V gene data show CDR1 as SQVTM and CDR2 as ANQGSEA. The germline V and J ends were trimmed by 3 bases and 7 bases, with 7 bases remaining between them.

This TCR came from a man aged 18 to 35 in good health. The chain uses TRBV29-1 and TRBJ2-1; a weak D match, TRBD2 (5 bases). Specimen: blood. The CDR3 DNA reads TGCAGCGTTGATTCGGGGAATGAGCAGTTCTTC. Residues: CSVDSGNEQFF.